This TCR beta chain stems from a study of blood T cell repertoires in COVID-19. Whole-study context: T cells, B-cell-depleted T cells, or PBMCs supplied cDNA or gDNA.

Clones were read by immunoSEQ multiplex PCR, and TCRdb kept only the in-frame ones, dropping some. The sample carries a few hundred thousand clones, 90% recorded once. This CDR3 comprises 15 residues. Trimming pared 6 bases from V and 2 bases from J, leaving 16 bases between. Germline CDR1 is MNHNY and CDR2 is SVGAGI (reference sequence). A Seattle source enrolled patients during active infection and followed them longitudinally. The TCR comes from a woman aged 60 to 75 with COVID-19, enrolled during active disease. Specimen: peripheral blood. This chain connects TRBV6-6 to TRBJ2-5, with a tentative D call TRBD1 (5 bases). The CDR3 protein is CASSSDTGIQETQYF. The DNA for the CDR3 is TGTGCCAGCAGCAGTGACACAGGTATTCAAGAGACCCAGTACTTC.